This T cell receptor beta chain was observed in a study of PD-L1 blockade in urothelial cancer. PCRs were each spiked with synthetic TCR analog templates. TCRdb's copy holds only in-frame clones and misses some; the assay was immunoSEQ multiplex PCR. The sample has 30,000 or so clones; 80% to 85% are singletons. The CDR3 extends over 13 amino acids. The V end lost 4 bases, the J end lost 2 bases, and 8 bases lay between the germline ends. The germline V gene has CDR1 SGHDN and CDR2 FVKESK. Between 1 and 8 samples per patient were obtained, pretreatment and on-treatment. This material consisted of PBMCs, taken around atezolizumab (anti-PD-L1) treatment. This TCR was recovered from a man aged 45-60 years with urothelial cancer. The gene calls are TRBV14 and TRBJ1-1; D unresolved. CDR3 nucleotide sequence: TGTGCCAGCAGCCCCAGGTTTAACACTGAAGCTTTCTTT. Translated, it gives CASSPRFNTEAFF.